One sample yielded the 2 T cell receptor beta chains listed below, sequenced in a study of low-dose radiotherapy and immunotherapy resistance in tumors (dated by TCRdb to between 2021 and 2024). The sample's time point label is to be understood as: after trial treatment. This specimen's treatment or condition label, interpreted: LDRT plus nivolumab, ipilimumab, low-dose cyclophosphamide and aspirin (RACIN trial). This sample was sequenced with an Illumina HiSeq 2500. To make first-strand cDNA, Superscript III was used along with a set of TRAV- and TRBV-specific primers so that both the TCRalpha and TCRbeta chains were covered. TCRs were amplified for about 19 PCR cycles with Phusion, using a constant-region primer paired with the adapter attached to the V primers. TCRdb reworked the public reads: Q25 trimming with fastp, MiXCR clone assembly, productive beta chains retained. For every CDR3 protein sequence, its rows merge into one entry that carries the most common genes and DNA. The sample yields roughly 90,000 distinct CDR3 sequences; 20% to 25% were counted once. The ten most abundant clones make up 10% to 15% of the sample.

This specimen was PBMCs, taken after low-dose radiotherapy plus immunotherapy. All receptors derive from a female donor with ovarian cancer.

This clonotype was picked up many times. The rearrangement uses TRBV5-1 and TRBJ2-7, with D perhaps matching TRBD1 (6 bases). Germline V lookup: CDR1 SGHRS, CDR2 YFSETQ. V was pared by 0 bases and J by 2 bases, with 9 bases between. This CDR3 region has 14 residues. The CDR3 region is CASSLGSGAYEQYF. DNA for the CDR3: TGCGCCAGCAGCTTGGGGTCAGGGGCCTACGAGCAGTACTTC.

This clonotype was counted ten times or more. The CDR3 nucleotides read TGTGCCAGCAGCCCCCCGGGACTAGCGGGGGGGGTACCGGTCAATGAGCAGTTCTTC. It codes for CASSPPGLAGGVPVNEQFF. The V gene is TRBV2, the J gene TRBJ2-1, with 16 bases matching TRBD2. Germline V lookup: CDR1 SNHLY, CDR2 FYNNEI. The CDR3 has 19 residues. Trimming took 6 bases from V and 6 from J; bases not matched to a gene: 14.